The 30 T cell receptor beta chains given below trace back to one sample, sequenced in a study of shared clonotypes between healthy human individuals. Profiled with immunoSEQ multiplex PCR; TCRdb holds only in-frame clones, not every one. The table shows about 510,000 clones, with over 60% occurring only once. Sequencing input: PBMCs. These receptors all stem from a middle-aged woman in good health. Some clones in this sample may be carry-over from other donors' samples.

The chain links TRBV18 to TRBJ2-5; TRBD2 matches at 13 bases. Unmatched junction bases numbered 12, after V lost 3 bases and J lost 5 bases. The CDR3 covers 18 residues. Germline V gene lookup returns CDR1 KGHSH and CDR2 LQKENI. The CDR3 spells CASSPSAGTSGIGETQYF. The CDR3 region has the DNA TGTGCCAGCTCACCGTCCGCCGGGACTAGCGGGATTGGGGAGACCCAGTACTTC.

This clone has just a few counts. V gene TRBV14 combines with J gene TRBJ2-7; D uncertain. Germline V gives CDR1 SGHDN, CDR2 FVKESK. There are 12 residues in the CDR3. The V and J ends lost 0 bases and 4 bases respectively, with 4 bases between them. CDR3 loop: CASSQDRYEQYF. CDR3 coding DNA: TGTGCCAGCAGCCAAGACCGTTACGAGCAGTACTTC. Variable domain in full (rest from reference TRBV14 and TRBJ2-7): EAGVTQFPSHSVIEKGQTVTLRCDPISGHDNLYWYRRVMGKEIKFLLHFVKESKQDESGMPNNRFLAERTGGTYSTLKVQPAELEDSGVYFCASSQDRYEQYFGPGTRLTVT.

With regard to this clone: It differs at one base from a far larger clone, so likely a read error. The V call is TRBV7-2, the J call TRBJ1-1; TRBD1 might be the D (6 bases). CDR1 is SGHTA, CDR2 FQGNSA, per germline. The CDR3 runs to 16 residues. V lost 5 bases and J 3 bases, leaving 19 bases between the germline ends. CDR3 DNA sequence: TGTGCCAGCAGCCCCATGGCCAGGGGCTGGGACACTGAAGCTTTCTTT. Its protein product is CASSPMARGWDTEAFF.

V and J are TRBV11-2 and TRBJ2-7; 7 bases agree with TRBD2. The germline gives CDR1 SGHAT, CDR2 FQNNGV. Trimming took 0 bases from V and 3 from J; bases not matched to a gene: 5. This CDR3 region has 15 residues. The CDR3 protein is CASSLDGSGGYEQYF. CDR3 bases: TGTGCCAGCAGCTTAGACGGATCGGGAGGCTACGAGCAGTACTTC.

This clone has a handful of counts. The chain couples TRBV2 to TRBJ2-7; the D is unclear. V dropped 7 bases and J dropped 0 bases, with 13 bases sitting between them. The CDR3 is made up of 14 amino acids. CDR1 is SNHLY, CDR2 FYNNEI, per germline. The CDR3 region has the DNA TGTGCCAGCAACTCCAGACCCCTCTCCTACGAGCAGTACTTC. It codes for CASNSRPLSYEQYF. Full variable domain (remainder filled in from reference TRBV2 and TRBJ2-7): EPEVTQTPSHQVTQMGQEVILRCVPISNHLYFYWYRQILGQKVEFLVSFYNNEISEKSEIFDDQFSVERPDGSNFTLKIRSTKLEDSAMYFCASNSRPLSYEQYFGPGTRLTVT.

This clone occurred a few times. The chain recombines TRBV7-9 with TRBJ1-2; D gene uncertain. V was pared by 1 base and J by 8 bases, with 8 bases between. The CDR3 is made up of 12 amino acids. Germline V CDR1 and CDR2: SEHNR, FQNEAQ (reference sequence). The CDR3 nucleotides are TGTGCCAGCAGCTTAGACAAAAGGGGCTACACCTTC. As protein: CASSLDKRGYTF.

The V call is TRBV18, the J call TRBJ2-1, with TRBD2 identical over 11 bases. CDR3 length equals 16 residues. V dropped 1 base and J dropped 2; count of bases not matched to a gene: 1. The germline V gene encodes CDR1 KGHSH and CDR2 LQKENI. CDR3 DNA: TGTGCCAGCTCACCACTAGCGGGAGGGACCTACAATGAGCAGTTCTTC. This translates into CASSPLAGGTYNEQFF.

The genes are TRBV27 and TRBJ1-4; D is ambiguous. The CDR3 runs to 15 residues. Germline loops: CDR1 MNHEY, CDR2 SMNVEV (reference sequence). Trimming removed 1 base at V and 7 bases at J, with 13 bases between. CDR3 nucleotide sequence: TGTGCCAGCAGTTTATTAGGAGCAGGTTTTGAAAAACTGTTTTTT. Protein product: CASSLLGAGFEKLFF.

J is TRBJ1-2 and V is TRBV5-8; D possibly corresponds to TRBD1 (5 bases). This CDR3 comprises 15 residues. CDR1 is SGHTS and CDR2 is YDEGEE in the germline V gene. V was cut by 4 bases and J by 6 bases, with 19 bases left in between. CDR3 region: CASSRQGRMSHGYTF. In DNA, the CDR3 is TGTGCCAGCAGCCGCCAGGGACGGATGAGCCATGGCTACACCTTC.

The chain joins TRBV5-8 to TRBJ1-1; the D is unclear. This CDR3 spans 16 amino acids. From germline, CDR1 is SGHTS and CDR2 YDEGEE. Trimming stripped 0 bases from V and 1 base from J, with 13 bases between. CDR3 nucleotide sequence: TGTGCCAGCAGCTTGGCCCTTAGGACCTCGAACACTGAAGCTTTCTTT. Its protein product is CASSLALRTSNTEAFF. Together with reference TRBV5-8 and TRBJ1-1, the CDR3 gives the full variable domain: EAGVTQSPTHLIKTRGQQATLRCSPISGHTSVYWYQQALGLGLQFLLWYDEGEERNRGNFPPRFSGRQFPNYSSELNVNALELEDSALYLCASSLALRTSNTEAFFGQGTRLTVV.

The chain has TRBV13 and TRBJ2-1; D possibly corresponds to TRBD1 (6 bases). This CDR3 spans 14 amino acids. The germline gives CDR1 PRHDT, CDR2 FYEKMQ (reference sequence). Trimming cost V 4 bases and J 4 bases, with 11 bases left between them. The CDR3 is CASSWVTGYNEQFF. CDR3 nucleotide sequence: TGTGCCAGCAGCTGGGTGACAGGTTACAATGAGCAGTTCTTC.

V is TRBV6-6 and J is TRBJ1-3, with D unclear. The germline gives CDR1 MNHNY, CDR2 SVGAGI (reference sequence). The CDR3 is 14 amino acids. Deletions cut 2 bases from V and 2 bases from J, with 7 bases between. CDR3: CASSYGLAGNTIYF. CDR3 sequence (DNA): TGTGCCAGCAGTTACGGCTTAGCTGGAAACACCATATATTTT.

This clone appeared a single time. The chain is built from TRBV4-3 and TRBJ2-7, with D tentatively TRBD1 or TRBD2 (5 bases each). Trimming left V 0 bases short and J 2 bases short, with 11 bases between. CDR1 and CDR2 (germline): LGHNA, YSLEER. The CDR3 is made up of 15 amino acids. The CDR3 loop is CASSQDLGDAYEQYF. CDR3 bases: TGCGCCAGCAGCCAAGATTTGGGGGACGCCTACGAGCAGTACTTC.

V gene TRBV2 combines with J gene TRBJ2-6; 12 nucleotides align to TRBD2. The germline V gene has CDR1 SNHLY and CDR2 FYNNEI. The CDR3 has 18 residues. Trimming took 2 bases from V and 3 from J; bases not matched to a gene: 5. The CDR3 bases are TGTGCCAGCAGTGAACTAGCGGGAGGGCCGGATGGGGCCAACGTCCTGACTTTC. Its translation is CASSELAGGPDGANVLTF.

Ten or more counts support this clone. Other DNA sequences in this sample translate to the same CDR3. The chain links TRBV2 to TRBJ2-5, with a possible D match to TRBD1 (6 bases). CDR3 length: 14 amino acids. The V end lost 2 bases, the J end lost 5 bases, and 12 bases lay between the germline ends. Per germline, CDR1 SNHLY and CDR2 FYNNEI. For the CDR3, the DNA is TGTGCCAGCAGTGAATGGGGGCAGGGGGAGACCCAGTACTTC. Translated, it gives CASSEWGQGETQYF. Variable domain in full (rest from reference TRBV2 and TRBJ2-5): EPEVTQTPSHQVTQMGQEVILRCVPISNHLYFYWYRQILGQKVEFLVSFYNNEISEKSEIFDDQFSVERPDGSNFTLKIRSTKLEDSAMYFCASSEWGQGETQYFGPGTRLLVL.

The V gene is TRBV25-1, the J gene TRBJ2-7, with TRBD2 matching 13 bases. CDR1 MGHDK and CDR2 SYGVNS come from the germline V gene. This CDR3 spans 14 amino acids. Germline trimming cut 1 base from V and 7 bases from J; bases unmatched to any gene: 1. CDR3 region: CASSEWGLAGEQYF. For the CDR3, the DNA is TGTGCCAGCAGTGAATGGGGACTAGCGGGGGAGCAGTACTTC.

The V and J genes are TRBV7-9 and TRBJ1-2; weak D call: TRBD1 (5 bases). The CDR3 has 13 amino acids. CDR1 is SEHNR and CDR2 is FQNEAQ in the germline V gene (reference sequence). Trimming took off 5 bases at V and 4 bases at J, with 11 bases between the two ends. For the CDR3, the DNA is TGTGCCAGCAGCCCCACAGGATTCTATGGCTACACCTTC. Amino acids: CASSPTGFYGYTF.

This chain links TRBV13 with TRBJ2-7; perhaps TRBD2 as D (5 bases). The V and J ends lost 5 bases and 2 bases respectively, with 7 bases between them. The CDR3 is 12 residues long. Germline V gene data show CDR1 as PRHDT and CDR2 as FYEKMQ (reference sequence). This chain's CDR3 is CASSPGTYEQYF. CDR3 nucleotides: TGTGCCAGCAGCCCGGGAACCTACGAGCAGTACTTC.

This clone was picked up one time. The rearrangement uses TRBV21-1 and TRBJ1-5; the DNA was not compared with TRBD1, the D call given in the table. TRBV21-1 is assigned pseudogene status. The CDR3 contains 17 residues. CDR3 sequence reads: CASSVTGERVDAGAQHF. The CDR3, as DNA: TGTGCCAGCAGTGTCACAGGGGAGAGGGTCGACGCTGGGGCCCAGCATTTT.

The chain combines TRBV5-1 with TRBJ2-2; tentative D call: TRBD1 (5 bases). Germline CDR1 is SGHRS and CDR2 is YFSETQ. This CDR3 has 15 amino acids. Trimming removed 4 bases at V and 4 bases at J, with 14 bases between. CDR3: CASSPTGQGTGELFF. DNA of the CDR3: TGCGCCAGCAGCCCGACGGGTCAGGGCACCGGGGAGCTGTTTTTT.

In its sample, this clone was seen once. The V call is TRBV18, the J call TRBJ1-3; 7 bases are a match to TRBD1. The ends lost 3 bases at V and 0 bases at J; junction bases unmatched: 2. This CDR3 comprises 15 residues. Germline lookup yields CDR1 KGHSH and CDR2 LQKENI. CDR3 in amino acids: CASSPDRSSGNTIYF. The DNA of the CDR3 is TGTGCCAGCTCACCGGACAGGAGCTCTGGAAACACCATATATTTT. Together with reference TRBV18 and TRBJ1-3, the CDR3 gives the full variable domain: NAGVMQNPRHLVRRRGQEARLRCSPMKGHSHVYWYRQLPEEGLKFMVYLQKENIIDESGMPKERFSAEFPKEGPSILRIQQVVRGDSAAYFCASSPDRSSGNTIYFGEGSWLTVV.

The V and J genes are TRBV5-1 and TRBJ2-2; TRBD2 matches 12 bases. V shed 4 bases, J shed 1 base, and the junction held 5 bases outside the gene matches. The germline gives CDR1 SGHRS, CDR2 YFSETQ. The CDR3 length is 17 residues. CDR3 DNA sequence: TGCGCCAGCAGCCAGCAGGGACTAGCGGGGAACACCGGGGAGCTGTTTTTT. Translation: CASSQQGLAGNTGELFF.

This sequence joins TRBV7-3 and TRBJ2-3; D perhaps matches TRBD1 (5 bases). The CDR3 has 16 residues. CDR1 is SGHTA and CDR2 is FQGTGA in the germline V gene. Trimming cost V 1 base and J 4 bases, with 15 bases left between them. CDR3 region: CASSLMIQGLPDTQYF. In nucleotides, the CDR3 is TGTGCCAGCAGCTTAATGATTCAGGGTCTTCCAGATACGCAGTATTTT.

The rearrangement joins TRBV5-1 to TRBJ2-5, with 13 bases lining up with TRBD2. This CDR3 is built from 16 residues. Trimming at V came to 3 bases and at J to 5 bases, leaving 7 bases not matched to a gene. Per the germline V gene, CDR1 is SGHRS and CDR2 is YFSETQ. The CDR3 region is CASSSHTSGGGETQYF. The CDR3 DNA sequence: TGCGCCAGCAGCTCGCATACTAGCGGGGGGGGCGAGACCCAGTACTTC.

The J gene is TRBJ1-2, the V gene TRBV7-9; D not certain. The CDR3 runs 16 residues. Germline V gene data show CDR1 as SEHNR and CDR2 as FQNEAQ (reference sequence). V dropped 4 bases and J dropped 1 base, with 16 bases sitting between them. In nucleotides, the CDR3 is TGTGCCAGCAGCTCCCTCACATGGGTTCGTAACTATGGCTACACCTTC. Amino acid sequence: CASSSLTWVRNYGYTF.

The chain is built from TRBV11-1 and TRBJ2-2; possibly TRBD2 for D (5 bases). The germline V gene encodes CDR1 SGHAT and CDR2 FQDESV (reference sequence). Trimming left V 1 base short and J 6 bases short, with 18 bases between. The CDR3 extends over 17 amino acids. CDR3 sequence reads: CASSLGSGLREAGELFF. The CDR3 DNA sequence: TGTGCCAGCAGCTTAGGTTCGGGTCTGAGGGAAGCCGGGGAGCTGTTTTTT.

Comment on this clone: Other DNA sequences of this sample code for an identical CDR3. The chain uses TRBV10-3 and TRBJ2-7; 7 bases match TRBD2. This CDR3 has 13 amino acids. Germline CDR1 reads ENHRY; CDR2 reads SYGVKD. V trimming: 2 bases; J trimming: 3 bases; junction bases outside the gene matches: 1. The CDR3, as DNA: TGTGCCATCAGTGAGCGGGAGGTCTACGAGCAGTACTTC. It translates to CAISEREVYEQYF.

The chain combines TRBV5-1 with TRBJ2-3, with TRBD1 identical over 7 bases. The CDR3 extends over 14 amino acids. Germline CDR1 is SGHRS and CDR2 is YFSETQ. J lost 3 bases, V lost 4 bases, and 5 bases had no gene match. The chain's CDR3 is CASSQGQPTDTQYF. CDR3 DNA sequence: TGCGCCAGCAGCCAGGGACAGCCTACAGATACGCAGTATTTT.

The chain employs TRBV7-6 and TRBJ2-1, with 12 bases lining up with TRBD2. V was clipped by 4 bases and J by 7 bases; unmatched bases: 8. The CDR3 spans 16 residues. The germline V gene encodes CDR1 SGHVS and CDR2 FNYEAQ. The CDR3 nucleotides read TGTGCCAGCAGCTCACTACTAGCGGGAGGTGGGAATGAGCAGTTCTTC. This sequence encodes CASSSLLAGGGNEQFF.

This chain links TRBV15 with TRBJ1-4; TRBD1 aligns across 9 bases. Germline values: CDR1 LNHNV, CDR2 YYDKDF (reference sequence). This CDR3 contains 16 residues. J gave up 5 bases and V 3 bases, and 7 bases lay outside the gene matches. CDR3 in DNA: TGTGCCACCAGCAGGGGGACCGGGACAGGGAATGAAAAACTGTTTTTT. Residues: CATSRGTGTGNEKLFF.